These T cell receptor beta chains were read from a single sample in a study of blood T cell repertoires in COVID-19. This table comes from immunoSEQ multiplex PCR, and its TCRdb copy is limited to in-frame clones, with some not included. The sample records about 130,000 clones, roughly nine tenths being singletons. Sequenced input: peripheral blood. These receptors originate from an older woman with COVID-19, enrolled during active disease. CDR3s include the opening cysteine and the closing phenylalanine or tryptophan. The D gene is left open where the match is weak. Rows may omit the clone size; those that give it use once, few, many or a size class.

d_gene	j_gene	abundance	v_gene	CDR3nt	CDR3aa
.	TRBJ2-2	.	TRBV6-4	TGTGCCAGCAGCTTAAAAAACACCGGGGAGCTGTTTTTT	CASSLKNTGELFF
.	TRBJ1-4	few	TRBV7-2	TGTGCCAGCAGCTTCCGGGACATAGGGGACGAAAAACTGTTTTTT	CASSFRDIGDEKLFF
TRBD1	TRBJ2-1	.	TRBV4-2	TGTGCCAGCAGCCAGTTGGGACAGGGGACTGAGCAGTTCTTC	CASSQLGQGTEQFF
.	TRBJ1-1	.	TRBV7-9	TGTGCCAGCAGCTTAGGACAGTTTGAAGCTTTCTTT	CASSLGQFEAFF
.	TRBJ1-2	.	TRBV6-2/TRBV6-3	TGTGCCAGCAGTTACGAGGGCAGCAACTATGGCTACACCTTC	CASSYEGSNYGYTF
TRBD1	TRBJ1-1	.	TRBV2	TGTGCCAGCATTATACAGGGGGCGCATGAAGCTTTCTTT	CASIIQGAHEAFF
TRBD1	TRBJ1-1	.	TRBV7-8	TGTGCCAGCAGCGCCGACGACAGGGGCCGAACTGAAGCTTTCTTT	CASSADDRGRTEAFF
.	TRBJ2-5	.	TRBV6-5	TGTGCCAGCAGTTACGGGGGGAAACAAGAGACCCAGTACTTC	CASSYGGKQETQYF
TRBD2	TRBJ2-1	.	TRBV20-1	TGCAGTGCTAGTCAACTAGCGTTAATCTACAATGAGCAGTTCTTC	CSASQLALIYNEQFF
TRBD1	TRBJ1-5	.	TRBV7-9	TGTGCCAGCAGTATTACAGGGGGAAATCAGCCCCAGCATTTT	CASSITGGNQPQHF
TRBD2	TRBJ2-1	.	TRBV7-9	TGTGCCAGCAGACCTCAGCGGGGGAGCTCCTACAATGAGCAGTTCTTC	CASRPQRGSSYNEQFF
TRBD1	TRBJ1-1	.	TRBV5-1	TGCGCCAGCAGGGGGACAGGGATTACTGAAGCTTTCTTT	CASRGTGITEAFF
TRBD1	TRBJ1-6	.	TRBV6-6	TGTGCCAGCAGTCCGGGACAGGGATTAAGCTCCTATAATTCACCCCTCCACTTT	CASSPGQGLSSYNSPLHF
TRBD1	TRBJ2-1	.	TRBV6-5	TGTGCCAGCAGGGGACAGGGGGGCAATGAGCAGTTCTTC	CASRGQGGNEQFF
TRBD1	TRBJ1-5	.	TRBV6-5	TGTGCCAGCAGTTATGACAGGGGTTTTCAGCCCCAGCATTTT	CASSYDRGFQPQHF
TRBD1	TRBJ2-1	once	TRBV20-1	TGCAGTGCGACAGGGAATGAGCAGTTCTTC	CSATGNEQFF